Each of the 18 T cell receptor beta chains below was sequenced from the same sample in a study of vaccination and CD4 T cells after COVID-19. Time point given: late sampling 161 to 241 days after vaccination in three convalescent patients. TCRdb called the PCR reads again in MiXCR, with one record for every CDR3 protein. Of some 28,000 distinct CDR3 sequences in the sample, 45% to 65% were seen once. This material consisted of CD4+ T cells from blood, taken about 7 months after SARS-CoV-2 vaccination. These receptors were collected from a human donor who had recovered from COVID-19.

J is TRBJ2-2 and V is TRBV2; the D call may be TRBD1 or TRBD2 (5 bases each). Germline V CDR1 and CDR2: SNHLY, FYNNEI. The length of the CDR3 is 15 residues. The germline V and J ends were trimmed by 6 bases and 0 bases, with 11 bases remaining between them. The CDR3 sequence is CASRQGTANTGELFF. In nucleotides, the CDR3 is TGTGCCAGCAGACAAGGGACCGCGAACACCGGGGAGCTGTTTTTT.

V and J are TRBV20-1 and TRBJ2-1, with D hard to call. This CDR3 has 15 amino acids. Germline V CDR1 and CDR2: DFQATT, SNEGSKA (reference sequence). The V and J ends lost 0 bases and 9 bases respectively, with 18 bases between them. In DNA, the CDR3 is TGCAGTGCTAGAGATCCCCTAGTTCAAGTGGGTGAGCAGTTCTTC. As protein: CSARDPLVQVGEQFF.

This clonotype has more than one count but fewer than ten. V gene TRBV7-3 combines with J gene TRBJ2-1; 7 bases match TRBD1. Unmatched junction bases numbered 9, after V lost 4 bases and J lost 3 bases. Per germline, CDR1 SGHTA and CDR2 FQGTGA. The CDR3 length is 16 residues. The CDR3 DNA is TGTGCCAGCAGCTCCCCCAAGACAGGGAGCTACAATGAGCAGTTCTTC. Its translation is CASSSPKTGSYNEQFF.

The J gene is TRBJ2-1, the V gene TRBV15; 14 bases map to TRBD2. CDR3 length equals 16 residues. J was trimmed by 6 bases and V by 1 base; bases with no gene match: 2. CDR1 LNHNV and CDR2 YYDKDF come from the germline V gene (reference sequence). Here the CDR3 DNA reads TGTGCCACCAGCAGAGGTGGACTAGCGGGAGGCAATGAGCAGTTCTTC. Translating gives CATSRGGLAGGNEQFF. The full variable domain, completed using reference TRBV15 and TRBJ2-1, is DAMVIQNPRYQVTQFGKPVTLSCSQTLNHNVMYWYQQKSSQAPKLLFHYYDKDFNNEADTPDNFQSRRPNTSFCFLDIRSPGLGDTAMYLCATSRGGLAGGNEQFFGPGTRLTVL.

This chain uses TRBV20-1 with TRBJ2-1; no firm D call. V was trimmed by 4 bases and J by 2 bases, leaving 9 bases between them. Germline-derived CDR1 and CDR2 are DFQATT and SNEGSKA (reference sequence). CDR3 length equals 13 residues. CDR3 residues: CSAKGRTYNEQFF. The CDR3 DNA reads as TGCAGTGCTAAAGGGCGGACCTACAATGAGCAGTTCTTC.

The chain recombines TRBV15 with TRBJ2-3; TRBD2 is a possible D gene (5 bases). The length of the CDR3 is 14 residues. CDR1 is LNHNV and CDR2 is YYDKDF in the germline V gene (reference sequence). V lost 0 bases, J lost 8 bases, and 12 bases lay in between. The CDR3 DNA reads TGTGCCACCAGCAGAGACGGGGAAGCAGCTACGCAGTATTTT. It encodes CATSRDGEAATQYF.

V is TRBV7-3 and J is TRBJ2-2; TRBD1 might be the D (7 bases). Germline CDR1 reads SGHTA; CDR2 reads FQGTGA. Trimming pared 5 bases from V and 2 bases from J, leaving 15 bases between. The CDR3 has 16 amino acids. Here the CDR3 DNA reads TGTGCCAGCAGCCCTGGGGGGACAGCCAACACCGGGGAGCTGTTTTTT. It specifies CASSPGGTANTGELFF. The full variable domain, rest sourced from reference TRBV7-3 and TRBJ2-2, is GAGVSQTPSNKVTEKGKYVELRCDPISGHTALYWYRQSLGQGPEFLIYFQGTGAADDSGLPNDRFFAVRPEGSVSTLKIQRTERGDSAVYLCASSPGGTANTGELFFGEGSRLTVL.

The V call is TRBV29-1, the J call TRBJ2-1; D perhaps matches TRBD2 (5 bases). Germline V gene data show CDR1 as SQVTM and CDR2 as ANQGSEA. The CDR3 loop spans 16 amino acids. Trimming left V 0 bases short and J 0 bases short, with 12 bases between. The CDR3 DNA reads TGCAGCGTTGAAGATCCGGGATCTCACTCCTACAATGAGCAGTTCTTC. This encodes CSVEDPGSHSYNEQFF.

The chain couples TRBV6-1 to TRBJ2-7, with 9 bases aligning to TRBD2. V gave up 7 bases and J gave up 4 bases; unmatched junction bases: 11. Germline values: CDR1 MNHNS, CDR2 SASEGT. The CDR3 extends over 15 amino acids. The CDR3 spells CASTRSSGMLYEQYF. CDR3 nucleotides: TGTGCCAGCACTAGATCTAGCGGGATGCTGTACGAGCAGTACTTC.

The chain employs TRBV20-1 and TRBJ1-5; D not certain. CDR1 is DFQATT and CDR2 is SNEGSKA in the germline V gene (reference sequence). The CDR3 runs 13 residues. With 5 bases removed from V and 6 bases from J, the gap between germline ends came to 14 bases. Written as DNA, the CDR3 is TGCAGTGCTTCGGAGGGTTGGGGTCAGCCCCAGCATTTT. It specifies CSASEGWGQPQHF.

The chain uses TRBV20-1 and TRBJ2-7; D is undetermined. V lost 3 bases, J lost 4 bases, and 13 bases lay in between. The CDR3 spans 13 residues. The germline V gene has CDR1 DFQATT and CDR2 SNEGSKA (reference sequence). DNA for the CDR3: TGCAGTGCTAGTGCTGGGGAAGGATACGAGCAGTACTTC. Amino acid sequence: CSASAGEGYEQYF.

The gene calls are TRBV7-2 and TRBJ2-2; D tentatively fits TRBD1 or TRBD2 (6 bases each). From germline, CDR1 is SGHTA and CDR2 FQGNSA. The CDR3 runs 16 residues. V was cut by 7 bases and J by 4 bases, with 19 bases left in between. The CDR3 nucleotides read TGTGCCAGCACCAAAAGGGGGGTTCTAGGCACCGGGGAGCTGTTTTTT. It codes for CASTKRGVLGTGELFF.

This chain connects TRBV12-3 or TRBV12-4 to TRBJ2-7; no reliable D call. The DNA end lines up better with TRBJ2-5; the J call may be wrong. The CDR3 extends over 13 amino acids. The CDR3 loop is CASSFGIGETQYF. CDR3 coding DNA: TGTGCCAGCAGTTTTGGAATTGGAGAGACCCAGTACTTC.

The chain combines TRBV12-3 or TRBV12-4 with TRBJ2-5; 10 nucleotides align to TRBD2. There are 16 residues in the CDR3. The ends lost 4 bases at V and 4 bases at J; junction bases unmatched: 9. The CDR3 loop is CASSSPLAGARETQYF. CDR3 coding DNA: TGTGCCAGCAGTTCACCGCTAGCGGGAGCGAGAGAGACCCAGTACTTC.

The chain uses TRBV6-2 or TRBV6-3 and TRBJ2-4; 8 nucleotides align to TRBD1. The CDR3 has 17 residues. The germline CDR1 and CDR2 sequences are MNHEY and SVGEGT. The ends lost 2 bases at V and 0 bases at J; junction bases unmatched: 6. CDR3 loop: CASSYTGGQLAKNIQYF. The CDR3 region has the DNA TGTGCCAGCAGTTACACAGGGGGACAGCTAGCCAAAAACATTCAGTACTTC.

The chain has TRBV20-1 and TRBJ2-7, with 7 bases fitting TRBD1. With 6 bases clipped from V and 5 bases from J, the junction kept 7 bases outside the gene matches. Germline-derived CDR1 and CDR2 are DFQATT and SNEGSKA (reference sequence). CDR3 size: 12 residues. CDR3: CSAQGQFHEQYF. For the CDR3, the DNA is TGCAGTGCCCAGGGACAGTTCCACGAGCAGTACTTC.

The chain is built from TRBV7-2 and TRBJ1-2; TRBD1 aligns across 7 bases. The CDR3 totals 16 residues. Trimming cost V 0 bases and J 4 bases; bases outside gene matches: 8. Germline assignment: CDR1 SGHTA and CDR2 FQGNSA. The CDR3 here is CASSLALRGQVYGYTF. Written as DNA, the CDR3 is TGTGCCAGCAGCTTAGCGCTGAGGGGGCAGGTCTATGGCTACACCTTC.

Regarding this clonotype: The junction departs from germline at one end; a sequencing error may be responsible. The chain carries TRBV6-1 and TRBJ2-1; D may be TRBD2 (6 bases). This CDR3 contains 14 residues. CDR1 MNHNS and CDR2 SASEGT come from the germline V gene. The CDR3 is CASSETQSPGTWTF. CDR3 in DNA: TGTGCCAGCAGTGAAACTCAATCCCCCGGGACTTGGACCTTC.